The clone carrying this T cell receptor beta chain came up many times. What it binds is not known. Any patient presenting with uncontrolled infection, other autoimmune disease, pregnancy or lactation was left out. Amplification targeted TCR beta CDR3 regions from RNA transcripts. A set of HTBI primers served as the primers for a first-round RT-PCR of the TCR CDR3. TCRdb analysed the multiplex PCR reads with MiXCR anew, one entry per CDR3 protein. The sample records approximately 200,000 distinct CDR3 sequences, about 16% being singletons. Germline V gene lookup returns CDR1 SGHRS and CDR2 YFSETQ. Trimming shortened V by 3 bases and J by 0 bases, and 5 bases separated the two germline ends. The CDR3 extends over 13 amino acids. The sample is drawn from a study of T cells in Graves' hyperthyroidism and ophthalmopathy. Study information: Peripheral blood was drawn at first diagnosis, prior to all treatment. Points from the study as a whole: Before onset, by a median of approximately 5.9 months, the model predicted ophthalmopathy.

The specimen sequenced was blood. The TCR comes from a man aged 35-49 years with Graves' hyperthyroidism. The chain recombines TRBV5-1 with TRBJ2-3; D unclear. The CDR3 sequence is CASSSHSTDTQYF. The CDR3 nucleotides are TGCGCCAGCAGCTCTCACAGCACAGATACGCAGTATTTT.